Below are 30 T cell receptor beta chains sequenced from a single sample in a study of blood T cell repertoires in COVID-19 (dated by TCRdb to the early 2020s). Libraries were built with the immunoSEQ multiplex PCR assay. TCRdb took over this immuneACCESS table, retaining in-frame rearrangements with V and J assigned. Such tables are incomplete; in checked studies, under half of the missing clones stem from an unresolved V gene, and the remainder is unexplained. The sample table contains tens of thousands of clones; only one count was recorded for 88% of them. The ten largest clones capture 8.5% of the sample. The sample comprised peripheral blood. The source of these receptors is a man in his 60s with active COVID-19.

The chain carries TRBV11-2 and TRBJ2-7, with 9 bases matching TRBD1. V shed 6 bases, J shed 2 bases, and the junction held 11 bases outside the gene matches. The CDR3 is made up of 16 amino acids. CDR1 is SGHAT and CDR2 is FQNNGV in the germline V gene. CDR3 DNA sequence: TGTGCCAGCAGACCTGCCGGGACAGGGTTGACCTACGAGCAGTACTTC. It specifies CASRPAGTGLTYEQYF.

CDR3 bases: TGCGCCAGCAGCCAAGTTGGGACAGGCGGGGGGAACACCGGGGAGCTGTTTTTT. It translates to CASSQVGTGGGNTGELFF. This chain links TRBV4-1 with TRBJ2-2; possibly TRBD1 for D (8 bases). This CDR3 has 18 amino acids. V was shortened by 1 base and J by 1 base, with 16 bases between the two germline ends. The germline V gene encodes CDR1 MGHRA and CDR2 YSYEKL.

CDR3: CASSLGGDTQYF. CDR3 sequence (DNA): TGTGCCAGCAGTTTGGGGGGAGATACGCAGTATTTT. The rearrangement joins TRBV28 to TRBJ2-3; tentative D call: TRBD2 (6 bases). This CDR3 region has 12 residues. V gave up 3 bases and J gave up 5 bases, with 6 bases separating them. Germline lookup yields CDR1 MDHEN and CDR2 SYDVKM.

CDR3 loop: CASSPDRGLDGYTF. DNA of the CDR3: TGTGCCAGCAGCCCGGACAGGGGGCTAGATGGCTACACCTTC. The rearrangement uses TRBV5-6 and TRBJ1-2; 11 nucleotides match TRBD1. Trimming at V came to 4 bases and at J to 6 bases, leaving 5 bases not matched to a gene. Germline V gives CDR1 SGHDT, CDR2 YYEEEE. This CDR3 is built from 14 residues.

The rearrangement joins TRBV24-1 to TRBJ2-1, with 7 bases identical to TRBD1. V lost 0 bases and J lost 6; bases outside the gene matches: 4. The germline V gene has CDR1 KGHDR and CDR2 SFDVKD. The CDR3 spans 15 residues. DNA of the CDR3: TGTGCCACCAGTGATTTGCGACAGGGCAGCAATGAGCAGTTCTTC. This translates into CATSDLRQGSNEQFF.

The rearrangement links TRBV28 to TRBJ1-1, with D unclear. The ends were cut back, 8 bases at V and 1 base at J, with 20 bases in the middle. The CDR3 is made up of 16 amino acids. The germline V gene has CDR1 MDHEN and CDR2 SYDVKM. The CDR3 DNA reads TGTGCCAGCCTTCCACCAATCCTAGTTCCGAACACTGAAGCTTTCTTT. It translates to CASLPPILVPNTEAFF.

V usage is TRBV24-1 and J usage is TRBJ2-3; TRBD1 might be the D (6 bases). CDR1 and CDR2 from the germline V gene are KGHDR and SFDVKD. The CDR3 consists of 17 residues. Trimming removed 3 bases from V and 0 bases from J, with 15 bases in between. The CDR3 DNA follows: TGTGCCACCAGTGATCCATCGACAGGTACGAGCACAGATACGCAGTATTTT. Translated, it gives CATSDPSTGTSTDTQYF.

The V gene is TRBV5-1, the J gene TRBJ2-7, with 7 positions matching TRBD2. The CDR3 contains 14 residues. Looked up from germline, CDR1 is SGHRS and CDR2 is YFSETQ. Trimming removed 5 bases from V and 0 bases from J; junction bases left unmatched: 5. In nucleotides, the CDR3 is TGCGCCAGCAGGGGCCGCGGGAGCTCCTACGAGCAGTACTTC. It codes for CASRGRGSSYEQYF.

V and J are TRBV30 and TRBJ2-5; 13 bases map to TRBD2. The length of the CDR3 is 13 residues. V dropped 8 bases and J dropped 7; count of bases not matched to a gene: 7. CDR1 is GTSNPN, CDR2 SVGIG, per germline (reference sequence). The CDR3 sequence: CAGKTSGGATQYF. The CDR3 coding sequence is TGTGCCGGGAAAACTAGCGGGGGGGCGACCCAGTACTTC.

This clone was seen only once. The chain uses TRBV10-2 and TRBJ2-7; D is unclear. From germline, CDR1 is WSHSY and CDR2 SAAADI. The CDR3 length is 11 residues. The V end was cut by 5 bases, the J end by 6 bases, with 8 bases between. CDR3 amino acids: CASSPPGEQYF. CDR3 bases: TGCGCCAGCAGTCCCCCCGGCGAGCAGTACTTC.

This clone was seen just once. V and J are TRBV3-1 (or the pseudogene TRBV3-2) and TRBJ2-2; 12 bases map to TRBD2. From germline, CDR1 is LGHDT and CDR2 YNNKEL (reference sequence). V gave up 0 bases and J gave up 3 bases; unmatched junction bases: 5. The CDR3 is 18 amino acids. Written as DNA, the CDR3 is TGTGCCAGCAGCCAAGATTGGGCTAGCGGGAGGGACACCGGGGAGCTGTTTTTT. Translated: CASSQDWASGRDTGELFF.

This CDR3 is CASSRGQGLEKLFF. CDR3 sequence (DNA): TGTGCCAGTAGTAGAGGACAGGGTCTAGAAAAACTGTTTTTT. The rearrangement joins TRBV19 to TRBJ1-4, with 8 bases lining up with TRBD1. V shed 4 bases, J shed 8 bases, and the junction held 6 bases outside the gene matches. This CDR3 contains 14 residues. Germline CDR1 LNHDA, CDR2 SQIVND (reference sequence).

There are a few counts of this clone. The gene calls are TRBV3-1 (or the pseudogene TRBV3-2) and TRBJ2-5, with 16 bases identical to TRBD2. This CDR3 is 16 amino acids long. Per germline, CDR1 LGHDT and CDR2 YNNKEL (reference sequence). J lost 2 bases, V lost 4 bases, and 1 base had no gene match. CDR3 sequence (DNA): TGTGCCAGCAGCCCGGGACTAGCGGGAGGGCAAGAGACCCAGTACTTC. Amino acid sequence: CASSPGLAGGQETQYF.

The chain uses TRBV6-6 and TRBJ2-1; no reliable D call. V dropped 3 bases and J dropped 6 bases, with 3 bases sitting between them. In germline, CDR1 is MNHNY, CDR2 SVGAGI (reference sequence). The CDR3 is made up of 11 amino acids. Here the CDR3 DNA reads TGTGCCAGCAGTTATATCAATGAGCAGTTCTTC. It encodes CASSYINEQFF.

The chain carries TRBV9 and TRBJ2-7, with TRBD2 identical over 12 bases. The CDR3 consists of 15 residues. After removal of 4 bases from V and 7 bases from J, the junction contained 9 bases not matched to a gene. Germline V gives CDR1 SGDLS, CDR2 YYNGEE. This chain's CDR3 is CASSLGSSGRGEQYF. As DNA, the CDR3 is TGTGCCAGCAGCCTGGGGTCTAGCGGGAGGGGAGAGCAGTACTTC.

The genes are TRBV18 and TRBJ1-2; TRBD1 agrees at 10 bases. The J segment lost 5 bases and the V segment lost 5 bases, leaving 8 bases of the junction unmatched. This CDR3 has 15 residues. Per the germline V gene, CDR1 is KGHSH and CDR2 is LQKENI. The CDR3 sequence: CASSTRQGAGYGYTF. CDR3 nucleotides: TGTGCCAGCTCAACTCGACAGGGGGCGGGGTATGGCTACACCTTC.

In its sample, this clone was seen once. V and J are TRBV24-1 and TRBJ2-1, with 12 nucleotides matching TRBD2. The CDR3 extends over 15 amino acids. Trimming took 4 bases from V and 7 from J; bases not matched to a gene: 4. Germline V CDR1 and CDR2: KGHDR, SFDVKD. CDR3 region: CATSDHGTSGNEQFF. Here the CDR3 DNA reads TGTGCCACCAGTGACCACGGGACTAGCGGGAATGAGCAGTTCTTC.

The chain is built from TRBV2 and TRBJ2-1, with 12 bases that match TRBD1. This CDR3 is 15 amino acids long. Germline CDR1 and CDR2: SNHLY and FYNNEI. V lost 3 bases to trimming and J lost 4 bases; unmatched junction nucleotides: 1. Here the CDR3 reads CASSEGQGAYNEQFF. CDR3 nucleotide sequence: TGTGCCAGCAGTGAGGGACAGGGGGCTTACAATGAGCAGTTCTTC.

J is TRBJ2-6 and V is TRBV4-1, with a weak D call TRBD1 (5 bases). This CDR3 is built from 15 residues. The V and J ends lost 2 bases and 4 bases respectively, with 9 bases between them. Germline CDR1 is MGHRA and CDR2 is YSYEKL. CDR3 region: CASSQWGAGANVLTF. CDR3 in DNA: TGCGCCAGCAGCCAATGGGGCGCGGGGGCCAACGTCCTGACTTTC.

This chain joins TRBV12-5 and TRBJ2-7, with 13 bases that match TRBD2. The CDR3 runs 17 residues. Germline V gene data show CDR1 as LGHNT and CDR2 as FRNRAP. The V gene end was trimmed by 5 bases and the J gene end by 1 base; junction bases not matched to a gene: 8. CDR3 region: CASGPGLAGVISYEQYF. CDR3 bases: TGTGCTAGTGGTCCCGGACTAGCGGGAGTAATATCCTACGAGCAGTACTTC.

The V call is TRBV10-1, the J call TRBJ2-7; 13 bases fit TRBD2. Unmatched junction bases numbered 3, after V lost 3 bases and J lost 7 bases. The germline CDR1 and CDR2 sequences are WNHNN and SYGVQD (reference sequence). The CDR3 runs 14 residues. The CDR3 is CASSETSGRGEQYF. The CDR3 coding sequence is TGCGCCAGCAGTGAAACTAGCGGGAGGGGAGAGCAGTACTTC.

DNA for the CDR3: TGTGCCAGCAGCTCCGGAGGGGATCAAGAGACCCAGTACTTC. Its translation: CASSSGGDQETQYF. The chain links TRBV7-2 to TRBJ2-5, with a tentative D call TRBD2 (6 bases). From germline, CDR1 is SGHTA and CDR2 FQGNSA. The CDR3 sequence is 14 residues long. V lost 4 bases, J lost 2 bases, and 11 bases lay in between.

In this sample, this clone turned up once. The rearrangement links TRBV5-1 to TRBJ2-2; possible D gene TRBD2, 5 bases. Germline lookup yields CDR1 SGHRS and CDR2 YFSETQ. CDR3 length: 14 amino acids. V was shortened by 4 bases and J by 5 bases, with 12 bases between the two germline ends. The chain's CDR3 is CASSLSGGTGELFF. DNA for the CDR3: TGCGCCAGCAGCCTCAGTGGAGGTACCGGGGAGCTGTTTTTT.

This clone occurred a few times. The genes are TRBV10-3 and TRBJ2-5; 12 nucleotides match TRBD2. CDR3 length: 14 amino acids. Germline trimming cut 6 bases from V and 5 bases from J; bases unmatched to any gene: 4. Germline loops: CDR1 ENHRY, CDR2 SYGVKD. DNA of the CDR3: TGTGCCATCAGCCCGACTAGCGGGAGCGAGACCCAGTACTTC. It specifies CAISPTSGSETQYF.

This clone was observed a few times. V and J are TRBV10-3 and TRBJ2-7; D remains ambiguous. Germline assignment: CDR1 ENHRY and CDR2 SYGVKD. V was pared by 6 bases and J by 0 bases, with 9 bases between. The CDR3 is 13 amino acids. For the CDR3, the DNA is TGTGCCATCAGAGACTGGTCCTCCTACGAGCAGTACTTC. It translates to CAIRDWSSYEQYF.

The CDR3 spells CASSEYRQGRNSPLHF. The CDR3 DNA reads as TGTGCCAGCAGTGAATACCGACAGGGAAGGAATTCACCCCTCCACTTT. The chain is built from TRBV2 and TRBJ1-6, with 7 bases fitting TRBD1. Germline CDR1 is SNHLY and CDR2 is FYNNEI. The CDR3 is made up of 16 amino acids. The trim removed 2 bases at V and 7 bases at J, leaving 8 bases unmatched.

The DNA for the CDR3 is TGTGCCAGCAGCGTAGCGAAGGGGCGCTCCTACAATGAGCAGTTCTTC. Protein: CASSVAKGRSYNEQFF. The gene calls are TRBV9 and TRBJ2-1; D perhaps matches TRBD1 (5 bases). There are 16 residues in the CDR3. Germline-derived CDR1 and CDR2 are SGDLS and YYNGEE. V was clipped by 0 bases and J by 0 bases, with 10 bases between them. The full variable domain, rest sourced from reference TRBV9 and TRBJ2-1, is DSGVTQTPKHLITATGQRVTLRCSPRSGDLSVYWYQQSLDQGLQFLIQYYNGEERAKGNILERFSAQQFPDLHSELNLSSLELGDSALYFCASSVAKGRSYNEQFFGPGTRLTVL.

This chain connects TRBV7-8 to TRBJ2-5; no clear D gene. V lost 1 base and J lost 5, with 14 bases in between. This CDR3 spans 15 amino acids. Germline CDR1 SGHVS, CDR2 FQNEAQ. CDR3 bases: TGTGCCAGCAGCTTAGGAGCTGCGAGAGGCGAGACCCAGTACTTC. Translating it yields CASSLGAARGETQYF.

The V and J genes are TRBV11-2 and TRBJ2-7, with TRBD2 identical over 7 bases. V lost 2 bases to trimming and J lost 3 bases; unmatched junction nucleotides: 13. The germline V gene encodes CDR1 SGHAT and CDR2 FQNNGV. The CDR3 is made up of 17 amino acids. The CDR3 spells CASSLLSGPPGNYEQYF. Written as DNA, the CDR3 is TGTGCCAGCAGCTTACTTAGCGGGCCTCCCGGAAACTACGAGCAGTACTTC.

This clone was detected only once. The sample contains more than one DNA sequence encoding this CDR3. The rearrangement uses TRBV9 and TRBJ2-5, with 11 bases identical to TRBD1. Germline-derived CDR1 and CDR2 are SGDLS and YYNGEE. With V trimmed by 4 bases and J by 5 bases, 4 bases remained unmatched. The length of the CDR3 is 14 residues. CDR3 DNA sequence: TGTGCCAGCAGCTCCGGGACAGGGGGTGAGACCCAGTACTTC. Its protein is CASSSGTGGETQYF.